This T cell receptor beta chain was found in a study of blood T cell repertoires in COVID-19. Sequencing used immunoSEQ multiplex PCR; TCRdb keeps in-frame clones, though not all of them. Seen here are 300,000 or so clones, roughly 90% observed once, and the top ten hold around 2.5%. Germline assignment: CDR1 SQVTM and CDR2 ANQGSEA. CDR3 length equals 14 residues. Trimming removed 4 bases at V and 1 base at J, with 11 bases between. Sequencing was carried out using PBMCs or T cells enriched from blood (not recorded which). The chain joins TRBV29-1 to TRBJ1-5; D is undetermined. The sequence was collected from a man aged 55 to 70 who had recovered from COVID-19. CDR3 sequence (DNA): TGCAGCGTTGTAGAGGGCGCCAGCAATCAGCCCCAGCATTTT. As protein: CSVVEGASNQPQHF.